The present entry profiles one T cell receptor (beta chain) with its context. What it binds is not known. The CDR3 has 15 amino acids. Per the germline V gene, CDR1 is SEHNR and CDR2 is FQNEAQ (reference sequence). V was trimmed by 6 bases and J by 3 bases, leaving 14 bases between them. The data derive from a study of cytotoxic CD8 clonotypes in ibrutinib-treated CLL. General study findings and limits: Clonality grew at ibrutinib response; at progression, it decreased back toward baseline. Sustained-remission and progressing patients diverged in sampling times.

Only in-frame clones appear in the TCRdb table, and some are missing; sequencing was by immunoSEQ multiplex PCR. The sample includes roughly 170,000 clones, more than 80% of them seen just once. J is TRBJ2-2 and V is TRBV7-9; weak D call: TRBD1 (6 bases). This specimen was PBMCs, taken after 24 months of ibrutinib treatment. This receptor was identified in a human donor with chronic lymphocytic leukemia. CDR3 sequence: CASRGNTGYTGELFF. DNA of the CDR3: TGTGCCAGCAGGGGGAACACAGGGTACACCGGGGAGCTGTTTTTT.